The T cell receptor beta chain described here comes from a study of beta chain bispecific antibodies for T cell cancers. Across the study: Healthy donor T cells cocultured with leukemia lines and bispecific antibodies. Overall study findings and caveats: Most targeted TRBV signal came from the leukemia cell line cells, not normal T cells.

The table lists this clonotype with many counts. Its antigen remains unidentified. Either OKT3 anti-CD3 antibody or CD3/CD28 beads expanded T cells from blood mononuclear cells over 3 days. Expanded T cells grew in IL-2 (100 IU/ml) plus IL-7 (roughly 5 ng/ml). Bispecific antibody was added to about 50,000 normal T cells and about 50,000 target cells. Germline lookup yields CDR1 DFQATT and CDR2 SNEGSKA (reference sequence). V was clipped by 4 bases and J by 6 bases; unmatched bases: 2. This CDR3 has 12 amino acids. Libraries carried unique molecular identifiers used for clonotype counts. From the 5' RACE reads, TCRdb called clonotypes with MiXCR, one entry per CDR3 protein. The table records about 18,000 distinct CDR3 sequences, 2.1% of them present only once.

The clonotype originates from a human donor in good health. Some clones in this sample may be carry-over from other donors' samples. The source material was healthy donor T cells cultured with leukemia cells. The chain is built from TRBV20-1 and TRBJ1-2, with 10 bases fitting TRBD1. CDR3 sequence reads: CSAIGTGDGYTF. The DNA for the CDR3 is TGCAGTGCTATCGGGACAGGGGATGGCTACACCTTC.